This T cell receptor (beta chain) stems from a study of OX40 agonist ivuxolimab in advanced cancers. Germline loops: CDR1 SGHRS, CDR2 YFSETQ. V lost 2 bases, J lost 0 bases, and 2 bases stayed unmatched. The CDR3 spans 18 residues. Sequenced by immunoSEQ multiplex PCR; TCRdb stores in-frame clones only, minus some. In the table there are 100,000 or so clones, roughly nine tenths of which are singletons. V and J are TRBV5-1 and TRBJ2-6; 13 nucleotides align to TRBD2. The sample consisted of CD4+ or CD8+ T cells sorted from blood, taken in a trial of the OX40 agonist ivuxolimab. The TCR comes from an adult with an advanced solid tumor such as melanoma, head and neck, liver or kidney cancer. The CDR3 bases are TGCGCCAGCAGCTTCAGACTAGCGGGAGGCTCTGGGGCCAACGTCCTGACTTTC. Residues: CASSFRLAGGSGANVLTF.